Listed below are T cell receptor beta chains from one sample, sequenced in a study of OX40 agonist ivuxolimab in advanced cancers. Here immunoSEQ multiplex PCR was the method, and the copy in TCRdb shows in-frame clones only, minus some. Of under 85,000 clones in the sample, about 94% were seen once. Source: CD4+ or CD8+ T cells sorted from blood, taken in a trial of the OX40 agonist ivuxolimab. Every receptor here comes from an adult with an advanced solid tumor such as melanoma, head and neck, liver or kidney cancer. Both conserved end residues are part of each CDR3. D genes are given only for firm matches. Some rows have no size entry. The others give once, few or many, or a class for an expanded clone.

clone_size,d_call,j_call,v_call,cdr3_aa,cdr3_nt
NA,TRBD1,TRBJ1-3,TRBV11-2,CASSLGYRGQGNTIYF,TGTGCCAGCAGCTTAGGATACAGGGGGCAAGGAAACACCATATATTTT
NA,NA,TRBJ1-4,TRBV4-3,CASSPSSGVGEKLFF,TGCGCCAGCAGCCCGTCGTCGGGCGTAGGTGAAAAACTGTTTTTT
NA,NA,TRBJ1-1,TRBV5-1,CASSLGLGDTEAFF,TGCGCCAGCAGCTTAGGCTTAGGGGACACTGAAGCTTTCTTT
NA,TRBD2,TRBJ2-3,TRBV4-2,CASSQDPTASGRGTDTQYF,TGTGCCAGCAGCCAAGACCCTACAGCTAGCGGGAGGGGCACAGATACGCAGTATTTT
NA,NA,TRBJ2-7,TRBV6-5,CASSYSELTYEQYF,TGTGCCAGCAGTTACTCGGAACTAACCTACGAGCAGTACTTC
NA,TRBD2,TRBJ2-7,TRBV7-9,CASSSLTKLAGEQYF,TGTGCCAGCAGCTCCCTGACGAAATTAGCGGGGGAGCAGTACTTC
NA,NA,TRBJ2-7,TRBV5-6,CASSLEGHEQYF,TGTGCCAGCAGCTTGGAAGGCCACGAGCAGTACTTC
NA,NA,TRBJ2-3,TRBV27,CASSLGVPPTDTQYF,TGTGCCAGCAGTTTAGGGGTCCCCCCCACAGATACGCAGTATTTT
NA,NA,TRBJ1-1,TRBV7-6,CASTPGGPTEAFF,TGTGCCAGCACCCCGGGGGGGCCAACTGAAGCTTTCTTT
NA,NA,TRBJ1-1,TRBV5-5,CASRFRGNTEAFF,TGTGCCAGCAGATTTCGGGGGAACACTGAAGCTTTCTTT
NA,NA,TRBJ1-5,TRBV4-3,CASSQDRVADYQPQHF,TGCGCCAGCAGCCAAGATAGGGTAGCAGATTATCAGCCCCAGCATTTT
NA,NA,TRBJ1-1,TRBV5-8,CASSLGTSNTGSGEAFF,TGTGCCAGCAGCTTGGGGACCTCCAATACCGGCTCAGGTGAAGCTTTCTTT
NA,TRBD1,TRBJ2-1,TRBV28,CASSPGQDPYNEQFF,TGTGCCAGCAGTCCGGGACAGGACCCCTACAATGAGCAGTTCTTC
NA,NA,TRBJ2-7,TRBV28,CASSSSPNSYEQYF,TGTGCCAGCAGTTCCTCCCCGAACTCCTACGAGCAGTACTTC
NA,NA,TRBJ2-3,TRBV7-3,CASSLTGADTQYF,TGTGCCAGCAGCTTAACGGGGGCAGATACGCAGTATTTT
NA,NA,TRBJ2-5,TRBV14,CASSHQWADLWEQYF,TGTGCCAGCAGCCATCAGTGGGCAGACTTGTGGGAGCAGTACTTC
NA,NA,TRBJ1-2,TRBV5-6,CASSLPRENYGYTF,TGTGCCAGCAGCTTGCCCAGGGAGAACTATGGCTACACCTTC
NA,NA,TRBJ2-7,TRBV5-6,CASSPAQSTYEQYF,TGTGCCAGCAGCCCGGCACAGTCTACCTACGAGCAGTACTTC
once,TRBD1,TRBJ1-1,TRBV27,CASSLAGGLNTEAFF,TGTGCCAGCAGTTTAGCAGGGGGCCTGAACACTGAAGCTTTCTTT
NA,TRBD1,TRBJ1-1,TRBV12-5,CATQDRMNTEAFF,TGTGCTACCCAGGACAGGATGAACACTGAAGCTTTCTTT
NA,NA,TRBJ1-2,TRBV29-1,CSGKESTGRSYGYTF,TGCAGCGGCAAGGAATCTACGGGACGCAGCTATGGCTACACCTTC
NA,TRBD1,TRBJ2-7,TRBV10-1,CASRPRDSYEQYF,TGCGCCAGCAGACCCCGGGACAGCTACGAGCAGTACTTC
NA,NA,TRBJ1-1,TRBV28,CASSLGLGGAFF,TGTGCCAGCAGTTTGGGGCTGGGAGGCGCTTTCTTT
NA,TRBD1,TRBJ1-2,TRBV6-5,CASSHTTGAGYTF,TGTGCCAGCAGTCATACGACAGGGGCTGGCTACACCTTC
NA,NA,TRBJ1-1,TRBV27,CASSPGQGIAEAFF,TGTGCCAGCAGCCCGGGGCAGGGAATCGCTGAAGCTTTCTTT
once,NA,TRBJ1-5,TRBV7-9,CASSLGEVQPQHF,TGTGCCAGCAGCTTAGGGGAGGTTCAGCCCCAGCATTTT
NA,NA,TRBJ2-7,TRBV27,CASSLSTGAGYEQYF,TGTGCCAGCAGTTTATCGACGGGAGCGGGCTACGAGCAGTACTTC
NA,TRBD1,TRBJ1-2,TRBV14,CASSPSTGVAYGYTF,TGTGCCAGCAGTCCATCGACAGGGGTGGCCTATGGCTACACCTTC
NA,NA,TRBJ2-1,TRBV25-1,CASSESAGFEQFF,TGTGCCAGCAGTGAAAGCGCAGGCTTTGAGCAGTTCTTC
NA,NA,TRBJ1-3,TRBV27,CASSDPMGNTIYF,TGTGCCAGCAGCGACCCGATGGGGAACACCATATATTTT
NA,NA,TRBJ2-3,TRBV6-5,CASSPSAPDTQYF,TGTGCCAGCAGTCCTAGCGCACCAGATACGCAGTATTTT
NA,NA,TRBJ1-6,TRBV18,CASSLRGALAYNSPLHF,TGTGCCAGCTCACTCCGGGGGGCTCTCGCCTATAATTCACCCCTCCACTTT
NA,TRBD1,TRBJ1-1,TRBV19,CASSMIPGQGNTEAFF,TGTGCCAGTAGTATGATTCCGGGACAGGGGAACACTGAAGCTTTCTTT
NA,NA,TRBJ1-2,TRBV4-3,CASSLGEGFYGYTF,TGCGCCAGCAGCCTGGGGGAGGGGTTCTATGGCTACACCTTC
NA,NA,TRBJ1-2,TRBV2,CASSVVSYGYTF,TGTGCCAGCAGTGTAGTCAGCTATGGCTACACCTTC
NA,NA,TRBJ2-2,TRBV4-2,CASRGGEAGELFF,TGTGCCAGCAGGGGCGGAGAGGCCGGGGAGCTGTTTTTT
NA,TRBD1,TRBJ2-3,TRBV11-1,CASSPEQGAEGDTQYF,TGTGCCAGCAGCCCAGAACAGGGGGCGGAGGGAGATACGCAGTATTTT
NA,NA,TRBJ1-4,TRBV25-1,CASSDEGGGEKLFF,TGTGCCAGCAGTGATGAAGGGGGAGGTGAAAAACTGTTTTTT
NA,TRBD1,TRBJ1-1,TRBV5-4,CASSLDLQGAYTEAFF,TGTGCCAGCAGCTTGGATTTACAGGGGGCTTATACTGAAGCTTTCTTT
NA,NA,TRBJ2-2,TRBV7-7,CASSAAPNTGELFF,TGTGCCAGCAGCGCCGCCCCTAACACCGGGGAGCTGTTTTTT
NA,NA,TRBJ1-1,TRBV7-9,CASSLNPTGVGAFF,TGTGCCAGCAGCTTAAACCCCACGGGGGTAGGAGCTTTCTTT
NA,NA,TRBJ1-5,TRBV30,CAWEGQANQPQHF,TGTGCCTGGGAAGGCCAAGCCAATCAGCCCCAGCATTTT
NA,NA,TRBJ2-7,TRBV19,CASSGTANSYEQYF,TGTGCCAGTAGCGGGACCGCCAACTCCTACGAGCAGTACTTC
NA,NA,TRBJ2-1,TRBV4-2,CASSQDMMAPSGNEQFF,TGTGCCAGCAGCCAAGATATGATGGCCCCCTCGGGAAATGAGCAGTTCTTC
NA,TRBD2,TRBJ2-1,TRBV28,CASSLLRGGDNEQFF,TGTGCCAGCAGTTTATTGCGGGGGGGGGACAATGAGCAGTTCTTC
NA,NA,TRBJ2-5,TRBV4-3,CASSQDRRGFQETQYF,TGCGCCAGCAGCCAAGATCGTCGGGGCTTCCAAGAGACCCAGTACTTC
NA,TRBD1,TRBJ1-2,TRBV19,CASSLPNRGDYGYTF,TGTGCCAGTAGTCTCCCCAACAGGGGAGACTATGGCTACACCTTC
NA,NA,TRBJ2-2,TRBV13,CASSQGYTGELFF,TGTGCCAGCAGCCAAGGGTACACCGGGGAGCTGTTTTTT
NA,NA,TRBJ2-3,TRBV5-1,CASCEGGARTDTQYF,TGCGCCAGCTGCGAGGGGGGGGCCCGCACAGATACGCAGTATTTT
NA,NA,TRBJ2-3,TRBV10-3,CAPRDSTDTQYF,TGTGCCCCCCGGGACAGCACAGATACGCAGTATTTT
NA,NA,TRBJ1-1,TRBV10-3,CAISTGWEMNTEAFF,TGTGCCATCAGTACCGGGTGGGAAATGAACACTGAAGCTTTCTTT
NA,NA,TRBJ2-1,TRBV4-1,CASSSMGVANEQFF,TGCGCCAGCAGCTCCATGGGAGTCGCCAATGAGCAGTTCTTC
NA,NA,TRBJ1-1,TRBV5-6,CASSLATGIGTEAFF,TGTGCCAGCAGCTTGGCCACAGGGATCGGCACTGAAGCTTTCTTT